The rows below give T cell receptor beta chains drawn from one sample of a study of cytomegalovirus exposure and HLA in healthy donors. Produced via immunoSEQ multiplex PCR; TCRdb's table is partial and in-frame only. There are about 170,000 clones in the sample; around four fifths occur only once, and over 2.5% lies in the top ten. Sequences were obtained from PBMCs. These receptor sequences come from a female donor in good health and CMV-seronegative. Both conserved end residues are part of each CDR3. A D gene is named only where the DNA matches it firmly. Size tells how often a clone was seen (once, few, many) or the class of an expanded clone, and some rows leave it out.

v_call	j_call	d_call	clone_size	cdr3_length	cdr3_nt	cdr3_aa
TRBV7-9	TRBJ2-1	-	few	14	TGTGCCAGCAGCCTACCAGACAGGCGGAATGAGCAGTTCTTC	CASSLPDRRNEQFF
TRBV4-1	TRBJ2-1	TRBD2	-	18	TGCGCCAGCAGCCCAAGACTAGCGGGGGGGTACTCCTACAATGAGCAGTTCTTC	CASSPRLAGGYSYNEQFF
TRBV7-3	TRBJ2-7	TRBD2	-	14	TGTGCCAGCAGCTTTAGCGGGGGGGCAGGCGAGCAGTACTTC	CASSFSGGAGEQYF
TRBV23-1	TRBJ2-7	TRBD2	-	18	TGCGCCAGCACCCCCAGAATCAGACTAGCGGGGGCCCCCTACGAGCAGTACTTC	CASTPRIRLAGAPYEQYF
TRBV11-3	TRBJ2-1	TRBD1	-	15	TGTGCCAGCAGCTTAACGGGACAGGGGTCGTATGAGCAGTTCTTC	CASSLTGQGSYEQFF
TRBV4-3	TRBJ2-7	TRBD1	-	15	TGCGCCAGCAGCCAAGCGGGGACAGGGCAGGACGAGCAGTACTTC	CASSQAGTGQDEQYF
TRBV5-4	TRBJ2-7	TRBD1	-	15	TGTGCCAGCAGCTTGGGGACAGGGAGTAGACGGGAGCAGTACTTC	CASSLGTGSRREQYF
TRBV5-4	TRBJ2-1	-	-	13	TGTGCCAGCAGCTTGACAGTCCCCAATGAGCAGTTCTTC	CASSLTVPNEQFF
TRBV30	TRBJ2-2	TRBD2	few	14	TGTGCCAGTAGCGGGAGAATTAGCACCGGGGAGCTGTTTTTT	CASSGRISTGELFF
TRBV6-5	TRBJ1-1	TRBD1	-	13	TGTGCCAGCGGAACGACAGGGGGCGCGGTAGCTTTCTTT	CASGTTGGAVAFF
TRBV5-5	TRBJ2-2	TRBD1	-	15	TGTGCCAGCTGCAGAAGGACAGGGAGCACCGGGGAGCTGTTTTTT	CASCRRTGSTGELFF
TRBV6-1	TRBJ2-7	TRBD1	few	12	TGTGCCAGTGGGACAGACTTATACGAGCAGTACTTC	CASGTDLYEQYF